This T cell receptor (beta chain) was observed in a study of human T cells and chemical hapten exposure. Study summary: Across samples, TCR yields varied, mostly owing to small differences in pooled library volumes.

This clonotype was counted many times. Its antigen remains unidentified. V was shortened by 5 bases and J by 3 bases, with 21 bases between the two germline ends. CDR3 length: 17 residues. The V gene's germline CDR1 is SGHTA and CDR2 FQGNSA. MiXCR was run by TCRdb on the RACE reads, yielding one entry per CDR3 protein. Here the sample spans some 36,000 distinct CDR3 sequences, 10% being singletons. Study observations and caveats: No alteration of TCRs above 1 in 1000 frequency was seen with DPC sensitization.

Time point noted: pre-sensitization, week 0. Treatment meaning: therapeutic diphenylcyclopropenone sensitization with weekly scalp DPC. Sequencing started from total RNA isolated from unfractionated whole blood. This TCR was sampled from a man aged 45-60 years with alopecia areata. Some clones in this sample may be carry-over from other donors' samples. Here the sequenced sample was whole blood, taken in connection with sensitization to the hapten diphenylcyclopropenone (DPC). The chain employs TRBV7-2 and TRBJ2-3; TRBD1 might be the D (6 bases). The CDR3, as DNA: TGTGCCAGCAGCGCACATCCCCTCGGCAGGGGAACAGATACGCAGTATTTT. Translation gives CASSAHPLGRGTDTQYF.